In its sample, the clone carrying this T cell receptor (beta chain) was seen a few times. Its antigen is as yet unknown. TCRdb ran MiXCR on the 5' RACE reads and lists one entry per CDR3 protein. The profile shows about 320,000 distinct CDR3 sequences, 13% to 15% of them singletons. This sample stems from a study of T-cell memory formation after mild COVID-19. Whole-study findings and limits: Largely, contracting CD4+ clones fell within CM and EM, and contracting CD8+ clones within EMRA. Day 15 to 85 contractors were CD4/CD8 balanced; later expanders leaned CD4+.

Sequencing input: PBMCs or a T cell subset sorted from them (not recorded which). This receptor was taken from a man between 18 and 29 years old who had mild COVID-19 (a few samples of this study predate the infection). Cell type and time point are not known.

The CDR3: CASSPLGFTPRLKETQYF. DNA of the CDR3: TGTGCCAGCAGTCCTCTAGGGTTTACACCGCGGCTAAAAGAGACCCAGTACTTC. The V call is TRBV5-5, the J call TRBJ2-5; no clear D gene. Per the germline V gene, CDR1 is SGHKS and CDR2 is YYEKEE (reference sequence). V was pared by 5 bases and J by 3 bases, with 26 bases between. The CDR3 is made up of 18 amino acids. Supplemented by reference TRBV5-5 and TRBJ2-5, the full variable domain reads DAGVTQSPTHLIKTRGQQVTLRCSPISGHKSVSWYQQVLGQGPQFIFQYYEKEERGRGNFPDRFSARQFPNYSSELNVNALLLGDSALYLCASSPLGFTPRLKETQYFGPGTRLLVL.